Each of the 30 T cell receptor beta chains below was sequenced from the same sample in a study of read filtering for tumor transcriptome and immune sequencing. From roughly 0.4 ug of RNA, a library with molecular barcoded alpha/delta and beta/gamma adaptors was made. MiXCR, applied by TCRdb to the reads, yields one record per CDR3 protein. The table includes approximately 65,000 distinct CDR3 sequences, approximately 13% detected once. The material sequenced was a population of CD138-negative cells sorted from bone marrow. These receptors were taken from a donor aged 40 or over with multiple myeloma.

This clonotype was counted at least ten times. The V and J genes are TRBV3-1 and TRBJ1-5; D gene unclear. V lost 4 bases and J lost 1, with 11 bases in between. The CDR3 loop spans 15 amino acids. Germline CDR1 and CDR2: LGHDT and YNNKEL (reference sequence). The CDR3 loop is CASSPDHSSNQPQHF. The CDR3, as DNA: TGTGCCAGCAGCCCTGACCACTCCAGCAATCAGCCCCAGCATTTT.

This clonotype has a handful of counts. The CDR3 nucleotides are TGTGCCAGCAGCCCGAGGGACAGGGGAAACGCAGATACGCAGTATTTT. This encodes CASSPRDRGNADTQYF. V and J are TRBV11-2 and TRBJ2-3, with 10 bases fitting TRBD1. This CDR3 is 16 amino acids long. Germline loops: CDR1 SGHAT, CDR2 FQNNGV. The ends lost 5 bases at V and 4 bases at J; junction bases unmatched: 9.

This clonotype was seen only a few times. V is TRBV12-5 and J is TRBJ2-1; 11 positions match TRBD1. The germline V gene encodes CDR1 LGHNT and CDR2 FRNRAP. The CDR3 is 17 residues long. J lost 5 bases, V lost 6 bases, and 12 bases had no gene match. CDR3 in amino acids: CASGSGTGGWRDNEQFF. The CDR3 bases are TGTGCTAGTGGCTCCGGGACAGGGGGTTGGAGGGACAATGAGCAGTTCTTC. The complete variable domain, with remaining parts taken from reference TRBV12-5 and TRBJ2-1, reads DARVTQTPRHKVTEMGQEVTMRCQPILGHNTVFWYRQTMMQGLELLAYFRNRAPLDDSGMPKDRFSAEMPDATLATLKIQPSEPRDSAVYFCASGSGTGGWRDNEQFFGPGTRLTVL.

This clonotype appeared many times. The rearrangement joins TRBV9 to TRBJ2-3, with 7 bases lining up with TRBD1. V was pared by 2 bases and J by 2 bases, with 8 bases of the junction left unmatched. This CDR3 comprises 16 residues. Per germline, CDR1 SGDLS and CDR2 YYNGEE. CDR3 sequence (DNA): TGTGCCAGCAGCGTTACCCGGGACAGATTCACAGATACGCAGTATTTT. Its protein is CASSVTRDRFTDTQYF.

This clonotype was seen more than once but under ten times. J is TRBJ2-5 and V is TRBV5-1, with 7 positions matching TRBD1. V lost 3 bases and J lost 1; bases outside the gene matches: 9. The CDR3 extends over 16 amino acids. Germline V gene data show CDR1 as SGHRS and CDR2 as YFSETQ. The CDR3 nucleotides are TGCGCCAGCAGCTCGCAGCCAGGGGGAATCCAAGAGACCCAGTACTTC. As protein: CASSSQPGGIQETQYF.

This clonotype was seen many times. This rearrangement joins TRBV20-1 to TRBJ1-1; D call uncertain. The CDR3 covers 13 residues. V shed 1 base and J shed 3 bases, with 9 bases lying between them. Germline V gene sequence: CDR1 DFQATT, CDR2 SNEGSKA (reference sequence). The CDR3 DNA follows: TGCAGTGCTAGAGGGGAGGGAGACACTGAAGCTTTCTTT. It is translated as CSARGEGDTEAFF.

There are many counts of this clonotype. The chain couples TRBV6-1 to TRBJ1-5; 7 positions agree with TRBD1. This CDR3 has 13 amino acids. Germline CDR1 is MNHNS and CDR2 is SASEGT. The V and J ends lost 4 bases and 6 bases, in that order; junction bases with no gene match: 3. Here the CDR3 DNA reads TGTGCCAGCAGTGTAAACAGGGGTCAGCCCCAGCATTTT. This encodes CASSVNRGQPQHF.

This clonotype was observed a handful of times. This may be a read error, as it is one base from a much larger clone. The chain joins TRBV12-3 or TRBV12-4 to TRBJ2-2; D not resolved. The CDR3 loop spans 16 amino acids. The V and J ends lost 3 bases and 1 base respectively, with 12 bases between them. The CDR3 loop is CASSFGINGNTGELFF. CDR3 nucleotides: TGTGCCAGCAGTTTTGGGATTAACGGGAACACCGGGGAGCTGTTTTTT.

This clonotype was picked up a small number of times. V is TRBV11-3 and J is TRBJ1-3; no definite D call. Trimming removed 1 base at V and 3 bases at J, with 7 bases between. The length of the CDR3 is 14 residues. Germline V gives CDR1 SGHNT, CDR2 YENEEA. The CDR3 coding sequence is TGTGCCAGCAGCTTAGGAACCGGTGGAAACACCATATATTTT. Residues: CASSLGTGGNTIYF.

This clonotype was recorded a few times. CDR3 in amino acids: CASSLASGTSGRPYEQYF. DNA of the CDR3: TGCGCCAGCAGCTTGGCCTCCGGGACTAGCGGGCGGCCCTACGAGCAGTACTTC. The J gene is TRBJ2-7, the V gene TRBV5-1; 12 positions agree with TRBD2. Unmatched junction bases numbered 9, after V lost 0 bases and J lost 2 bases. CDR1 is SGHRS and CDR2 is YFSETQ in the germline V gene. This CDR3 is 18 amino acids long.

This clonotype was seen repeatedly, ten times or more. The chain employs TRBV7-2 and TRBJ2-7; weak D call: TRBD2 (6 bases). The CDR3 is made up of 15 amino acids. V was pared by 2 bases and J by 1 base, with 12 bases between. Germline V gene data show CDR1 as SGHTA and CDR2 as FQGNSA. CDR3 region: CASSLSGGKSYEQYF. The CDR3 DNA is TGTGCCAGCAGCTTATCCGGCGGGAAGTCCTACGAGCAGTACTTC.

A few counts support this clonotype. The CDR3 DNA reads as TGTGCCAGCAGCTTAGCACCGGGACAGGGTTCCTACGAGCAGTACTTC. This sequence encodes CASSLAPGQGSYEQYF. The chain carries TRBV7-8 and TRBJ2-7, with 9 nucleotides matching TRBD1. This CDR3 is 16 amino acids long. Germline V gene lookup returns CDR1 SGHVS and CDR2 FQNEAQ. Losses at the gene ends were 0 bases for V and 1 base for J; bases not matched to a gene: 4.

The chain employs TRBV29-1 and TRBJ1-1; D unclear. V lost 6 bases and J 0 bases, leaving 17 bases between the germline ends. This CDR3 region has 15 residues. CDR1 and CDR2 (germline): SQVTM, ANQGSEA. Here the CDR3 DNA reads TGCAGCGTCCCCTTACGGGGTCAAATGAACACTGAAGCTTTCTTT. Amino acid sequence: CSVPLRGQMNTEAFF. Supplemented by reference TRBV29-1 and TRBJ1-1, the full variable domain reads SAVISQKPSRDICQRGTSLTIQCQVDSQVTMMFWYRQQPGQSLTLIATANQGSEATYESGFVIDKFPISRPNLTFSTLTVSNMSPEDSSIYLCSVPLRGQMNTEAFFGQGTRLTVV.

This clonotype appeared a few times. J is TRBJ1-1 and V is TRBV6-5, with no clear D. CDR1 MNHEY and CDR2 SVGAGI come from the germline V gene. The length of the CDR3 is 16 residues. Deletions cut 6 bases from V and 1 base from J, with 18 bases between. The CDR3 sequence: CASSDSPPGSNTEAFF. The CDR3 DNA reads TGTGCCAGCAGCGACTCCCCCCCCGGGTCGAACACTGAAGCTTTCTTT.

This clonotype was counted at least ten times. V is TRBV28 and J is TRBJ2-1, with 9 bases lining up with TRBD1. The CDR3 length is 16 residues. Germline V gene lookup returns CDR1 MDHEN and CDR2 SYDVKM. With V trimmed by 3 bases and J by 2 bases, 5 bases remained unmatched. The chain's CDR3 is CASSFLGTGPYNEQFF. The CDR3 nucleotides are TGTGCCAGCAGTTTTTTAGGGACAGGGCCCTACAATGAGCAGTTCTTC.

The table lists this clonotype with many counts. The V gene is TRBV12-3 or TRBV12-4, the J gene TRBJ1-1, with TRBD1 as a possible D gene (6 bases). Trimming cost V 3 bases and J 3 bases, with 11 bases left between them. This CDR3 has 14 residues. CDR3 in DNA: TGTGCCAGCAGTTTCAGGGGTCGAGACACTGAAGCTTTCTTT. Translated: CASSFRGRDTEAFF.

The genes are TRBV19 and TRBJ1-3; D might be TRBD1 (6 bases). From germline, CDR1 is LNHDA and CDR2 SQIVND (reference sequence). The V end was cut by 7 bases, the J end by 2 bases, with 24 bases between. This CDR3 spans 18 amino acids. CDR3 amino acids: CASTLRQGPLFPGNTIYF. DNA for the CDR3: TGTGCCAGTACCCTGCGGCAGGGGCCCCTCTTCCCTGGAAACACCATATATTTT.

This clonotype has at least ten counts. The chain is built from TRBV20-1 and TRBJ2-7; D perhaps matches TRBD2 (6 bases). V was clipped by 6 bases and J by 2 bases, with 14 bases between them. CDR1 is DFQATT, CDR2 SNEGSKA, per germline (reference sequence). The CDR3 sequence is 13 residues long. The DNA for the CDR3 is TGCAGTGCCGCCCCAGCGGGCACCTACGAGCAGTACTTC. Amino acid sequence: CSAAPAGTYEQYF.

This clonotype was picked up many times. This rearrangement joins TRBV7-2 to TRBJ1-1, with D maybe TRBD1 (6 bases). The CDR3 sequence is 14 residues long. CDR1 and CDR2 (germline): SGHTA, FQGNSA. V was pared by 5 bases and J by 5 bases, with 15 bases between. CDR3 protein: CASSRGGVETEAFF. DNA of the CDR3: TGTGCCAGCAGCCGAGGGGGGGTCGAGACTGAAGCTTTCTTT.

This clonotype occurred many times. V and J are TRBV20-1 and TRBJ1-1, with a possible D match to TRBD1 (5 bases). In germline, CDR1 is DFQATT, CDR2 SNEGSKA (reference sequence). This CDR3 region has 12 residues. The V gene lost 3 bases and the J gene lost 3 bases, with 8 bases spanning the gap. The CDR3 spells CSARRGDTEAFF. The DNA of the CDR3 is TGCAGTGCTAGGAGGGGTGACACTGAAGCTTTCTTT.

The sample holds many counts of this clonotype. This rearrangement joins TRBV20-1 to TRBJ2-7, with D hard to call. V shed 6 bases and J shed 0 bases, with 15 bases lying between them. The CDR3 length is 14 residues. The germline gives CDR1 DFQATT, CDR2 SNEGSKA (reference sequence). In DNA, the CDR3 is TGCAGTGCCCTAAGTATGAGTTCCTCCTACGAGCAGTACTTC. It encodes CSALSMSSSYEQYF.

This clonotype was seen repeatedly, ten times or more. The rearrangement links TRBV29-1 to TRBJ2-1, with 9 nucleotides matching TRBD1. CDR1 is SQVTM, CDR2 ANQGSEA, per germline. CDR3 size: 13 residues. Trimming took 3 bases from V and 8 from J; bases not matched to a gene: 5. CDR3 sequence: CSVDGTGTDEQFF. The CDR3 DNA follows: TGCAGCGTTGATGGGACAGGGACGGATGAGCAGTTCTTC.

In its sample, this clonotype was seen many times. The gene calls are TRBV15 and TRBJ2-1; 9 nucleotides line up with TRBD2. Germline CDR1 reads LNHNV; CDR2 reads YYDKDF (reference sequence). This CDR3 spans 16 amino acids. V gave up 2 bases and J gave up 4 bases; unmatched junction bases: 6. This CDR3 reads CATSRTAGGGYNEQFF. The CDR3 DNA reads TGTGCCACCAGCAGAACGGCGGGGGGGGGGTACAATGAGCAGTTCTTC.

This clonotype was detected many times. The rearrangement joins TRBV7-2 to TRBJ2-1, with D possibly being TRBD2 (5 bases). Germline CDR1 and CDR2: SGHTA and FQGNSA. The CDR3 extends over 12 amino acids. Trimming removed 6 bases at V and 4 bases at J, with 7 bases between. The CDR3 loop reads CASRDWYNEQFF. CDR3 DNA: TGTGCCAGCAGGGACTGGTACAATGAGCAGTTCTTC.

The chain employs TRBV20-1 and TRBJ1-1, with 7 positions matching TRBD1. Germline assignment: CDR1 DFQATT and CDR2 SNEGSKA (reference sequence). The CDR3 is made up of 16 amino acids. The ends lost 0 bases at V and 0 bases at J; junction bases unmatched: 7. Here the CDR3 DNA reads TGCAGTGCTAGAGAACAGGGGACGCCCATGAACACTGAAGCTTTCTTT. This sequence encodes CSAREQGTPMNTEAFF.

This clonotype has a handful of counts. V and J are TRBV7-9 and TRBJ2-1, with D perhaps TRBD1 (6 bases). Germline loops: CDR1 SEHNR, CDR2 FQNEAQ (reference sequence). V lost 2 bases to trimming and J lost 5 bases, with 10 bases between them. The CDR3 loop spans 14 amino acids. CDR3 in amino acids: CASSLSGQNNEQFF. For the CDR3, the DNA is TGTGCCAGCAGCTTAAGTGGACAGAACAATGAGCAGTTCTTC.

This clonotype occurred a few times. This chain links TRBV9 with TRBJ1-1; the D is unclear. CDR1 and CDR2 (germline): SGDLS, YYNGEE. The CDR3 extends over 15 amino acids. The V end lost 2 bases, the J end lost 1 base, and 12 bases lay between the germline ends. This chain's CDR3 is CASSVQETKNTEAFF. The CDR3 nucleotides are TGTGCCAGCAGCGTTCAGGAGACGAAGAACACTGAAGCTTTCTTT.

For this clonotype: A much more abundant neighbour one base away suggests this may be a read error. This sequence joins TRBV5-6 and TRBJ2-1, with D unclear. Trimming pared 7 bases from V and 0 bases from J, leaving 20 bases between. Germline assignment: CDR1 SGHDT and CDR2 YYEEEE. The CDR3 extends over 17 amino acids. CDR3 bases: TGTGCCAGCGGCTCTAAGATAGTTTTTAGCTCCTACAATGAGCAGTTCTTC. It encodes CASGSKIVFSSYNEQFF.

This clonotype was seen a single time. The chain links TRBV27 to TRBJ2-7; 11 bases are a match to TRBD2. Germline V gene sequence: CDR1 MNHEY, CDR2 SMNVEV (reference sequence). The CDR3 covers 14 residues. V shed 6 bases and J 3 bases; nucleotides not matched to a gene: 4. This CDR3 is CASRPTSGDYEQYF. CDR3 coding DNA: TGTGCCAGCAGGCCGACTAGCGGGGACTACGAGCAGTACTTC.

This clonotype was seen repeatedly, ten times or more. This chain uses TRBV7-9 with TRBJ2-5, with unresolved D. Trimming cost V 5 bases and J 2 bases, with 9 bases left between them. CDR1 SEHNR and CDR2 FQNEAQ come from the germline V gene (reference sequence). The CDR3 contains 13 residues. The CDR3 nucleotides read TGTGCCAGCAGCCTAATGGGTCAAGAGACCCAGTACTTC. It translates to CASSLMGQETQYF.